The entry that follows covers one T cell receptor (beta chain) sequence. Its antigen is not identified. One end of the junction fails to match germline, which may point to a read error. Preparation of TCR beta libraries was done by quantitative 5'-RACE with molecular barcodes. MiXCR was run by TCRdb on the 5' RACE reads, yielding one entry per CDR3 protein. The table has some 700,000 distinct CDR3 sequences, about 20% seen once. This sample stems from a study of CD8 T cells in ankylosing spondylitis. The CDR3 runs 15 residues. Germline-derived CDR1 and CDR2 are SGHRS and YFSETQ. Whole-study findings and limits: Some of these motif variants have turned up before, in reports on reactive arthritis synovial fluid and blood. From matched ankylosing spondylitis synovial fluid, disease-linked clones were reportedly recovered at significantly enriched levels. Disease-linked clones bore a CD8+ phenotype and were relatively rare in peripheral blood. For ankylosing spondylitis blood, a TCR beta motif of about 8 highly homologous variants appeared characteristic.

Specimen: blood, either unsorted or a sorted T cell fraction (not recorded which). The receptor was derived from a male donor with ankylosing spondylitis. This chain joins TRBV5-1 and TRBJ2-1; 8 nucleotides line up with TRBD2. The CDR3 DNA is TGCGCCAGCAGACCGGGACTAGGAGTTTACATTGAGCAGTTCTTC. As protein: CASRPGLGVYIEQFF.